The T cell receptor (beta chain) under discussion was sequenced for a study of T cell repertoires in cytomegalovirus infection. Looking at the study overall: Selected CMV epitopes included recently identified HLA-C-restricted ones as well as well-studied HLA-B-restricted ones. Matching HLA type, along with CMV infection, was indicated by public TCR beta signatures. General study points: Dominating the ex vivo response were HLA-C-restricted CMV-specific TCR beta clonotypes. People with CMV and the relevant HLA were identified by cumulative public TCR beta family frequency.

CDR3 size: 13 residues. Germline CDR1 and CDR2: MNHEY and SMNVEV (reference sequence). V lost 6 bases, J lost 6 bases, and 14 bases lay in between. TCRdb re-called the reads through MiXCR, storing one row per CDR3 protein. The sample consists of approximately 270,000 distinct CDR3 sequences, less than 25% of them appearing once. This clonotype has only a few counts. The antigen is not known. The TCR was taken from a human donor in good health (CMV status not recorded). Some clones in this sample may be carry-over from other donors' samples. The sequences come from cultured PBMCs, collected from culture after CMV antigen stimulation. V is TRBV27 and J is TRBJ1-1, with D tentatively TRBD1 (6 bases). The CDR3 DNA reads TGTGCCAGCAGCACCCCGGGGGCCGCTGAAGCTTTCTTT. Protein product: CASSTPGAAEAFF.